The next 6 T cell receptor beta chains were all read from a single sample in a study of long-term antiretroviral therapy in people with HIV. They ran version v3.0 of the immunoSEQ assay at survey level. Profiled with immunoSEQ multiplex PCR; TCRdb holds only in-frame clones, not every one. The sample yields 25,000 to 30,000 clones, about 90% seen once. This specimen consisted of unsorted PBMCs, obtained 1.8 years after starting antiretroviral therapy. These receptors were taken from a woman aged 18-29 years with HIV.

This chain joins TRBV5-6 and TRBJ1-1; D not certain. The CDR3 is 13 residues long. V gave up 2 bases and J gave up 0 bases, with 5 bases separating them. CDR1 SGHDT and CDR2 YYEEEE come from the germline V gene. The CDR3 nucleotides are TGTGCCAGCAGCTTAGGGCTGAACACTGAAGCTTTCTTT. Translated: CASSLGLNTEAFF.

By share of the sample, this clone is medium-sized. This chain uses TRBV9 with TRBJ2-3, with D perhaps matching TRBD2 (7 bases). The CDR3 length is 15 residues. CDR1 and CDR2 from the germline V gene are SGDLS and YYNGEE. Trimming cost V 4 bases and J 5 bases, with 17 bases left between them. The CDR3: CASSLWGGAEDTQYF. The CDR3 DNA reads as TGTGCCAGCAGCCTCTGGGGGGGGGCGGAAGATACGCAGTATTTT.

This clone was detected only a few times. This sequence joins TRBV29-1 and TRBJ2-1; D perhaps matches TRBD2 (5 bases). This CDR3 comprises 16 residues. V shed 2 bases and J shed 3 bases, with 17 bases lying between them. Germline CDR1 and CDR2: SQVTM and ANQGSEA. The CDR3 protein is CSVEQIGLSIYNEQFF. The CDR3 nucleotides read TGCAGCGTTGAACAAATAGGACTCAGTATCTACAATGAGCAGTTCTTC.

CDR3 DNA sequence: TGTGCCAGCATCCCTCACGGGGGCTCCGAGCAGTACTTC. It yields the protein CASIPHGGSEQYF. The V call is TRBV7-2, the J call TRBJ2-7; tentatively, D is TRBD1 or TRBD2 (6 bases each). The V end lost 7 bases, the J end lost 6 bases, and 16 bases lay between the germline ends. Germline V gene lookup returns CDR1 SGHTA and CDR2 FQGNSA. This CDR3 is built from 13 residues.

The chain uses TRBV7-3 and TRBJ1-2, with a weak D call TRBD1 (5 bases). The CDR3 is made up of 13 amino acids. CDR1 is SGHTA and CDR2 is FQGTGA in the germline V gene. The V end lost 4 bases, the J end lost 8 bases, and 14 bases lay between the germline ends. Written as DNA, the CDR3 is TGTGCCAGCAGCTCCCTCGGGGCGGGGGGCTACACCTTC. Translated, it gives CASSSLGAGGYTF. The full variable domain, in which reference TRBV7-3 and TRBJ1-2 provide the parts outside the CDR3, is GAGVSQTPSNKVTEKGKYVELRCDPISGHTALYWYRQSLGQGPEFLIYFQGTGAADDSGLPNDRFFAVRPEGSVSTLKIQRTERGDSAVYLCASSSLGAGGYTFGSGTRLTVV.

The chain employs TRBV6-4 and TRBJ2-7, with 10 bases that match TRBD1. J lost 6 bases, V lost 4 bases, and 3 bases had no gene match. The germline CDR1 and CDR2 sequences are MRHNA and SNTAGT. CDR3 size: 13 residues. The CDR3 coding sequence is TGTGCCAGCAGTGCGGACAGGGGGGGCGAGCAGTACTTC. Translation: CASSADRGGEQYF.